This is a list of T cell receptor beta chains from one sample in a study of blood T cell repertoires in COVID-19. Sequencing used immunoSEQ multiplex PCR; TCRdb keeps in-frame clones, though not all of them. Among roughly 60,000 clones listed, about four fifths were seen once. Material: peripheral blood. Receptors were obtained from a human donor in a cohort sampled during active COVID-19. Each CDR3 is given with its conserved first and last residue. For some rows the clone size is stated as once, few or many, or as a class when expanded; others skip it.

J gene,V gene,clone size,CDR3 protein
TRBJ2-1,TRBV29-1,.,CSVEISMSYNEQFF
TRBJ1-5,TRBV7-7,.,CASTFSFQGINQPQHF
TRBJ2-7,TRBV7-9,.,CASSSQGYEQYF
TRBJ1-1,TRBV25-1,.,CASSSRGTEAFF
TRBJ2-7,TRBV28,.,CASSSSLAGSYEQYF
TRBJ1-1,TRBV3-1/TRBV3-2,.,CASSQAGQMNTEAFF
TRBJ2-1,TRBV9,.,CASTPREDLSGGEQFF
TRBJ2-2,TRBV28,.,CASSLPQSNTGELFF
TRBJ2-7,TRBV5-1,.,CASSLGTGSSYEQYF
TRBJ2-7,TRBV28,.,CASSLWDRTSYEQYF
TRBJ2-2,TRBV29-1,.,CSVLAPGELFF
TRBJ1-2,TRBV25-1,once,CASSETGGDNGYTF
TRBJ1-4,TRBV19,many,CASSTRDRGKLFF
TRBJ1-5,TRBV6-6,.,CASSYSLYQPQHF
TRBJ2-4,TRBV5-4,.,CASSLETSGTKNIQYF
TRBJ2-1,TRBV5-1,.,CASSSQSGGPYNEQFF
TRBJ2-1,TRBV3-1/TRBV3-2,.,CASSQVSQGVAYNEQFF
TRBJ2-2,TRBV7-2,.,CASSLRAGYTGELFF
TRBJ2-1,TRBV9,.,CASSATSGVVDEQFF
TRBJ1-1,TRBV21-1,.,CASSNETGGVEAFF
TRBJ2-1,TRBV28,.,CASSLVFSDRGSREQFF
TRBJ1-1,TRBV7-9,.,CASMPASGTEAFF
TRBJ1-2,TRBV7-9,.,CASSPLLGAGYGYTF
TRBJ1-6,TRBV4-2,.,CASSPGTANSPLHF
TRBJ1-5,TRBV9,few,CASSVGGPNQPQHF
TRBJ2-1,TRBV7-3,.,CASSKQGSGGSSYNEQFF
TRBJ1-1,TRBV4-1,.,CASREIFHTEAFF
TRBJ2-7,TRBV29-1,.,CSASHRDRGQGEQYF
TRBJ2-7,TRBV5-5,.,CASSWDRGSYEQYF
TRBJ2-1,TRBV24-1,.,CATSPGTSGLSGEQFF
TRBJ2-2,TRBV27,many,CASSSGRYTGELFF
TRBJ2-3,TRBV2,.,CASSDPSGYTDTQYF
TRBJ2-3,TRBV3-1/TRBV3-2,few,CASSQVPGLAVNPDTQYF
TRBJ1-4,TRBV12-3/TRBV12-4,.,CASSETTEKLFF
TRBJ2-7,TRBV5-4,.,CASSFPGSHEQYF
TRBJ2-3,TRBV19,.,CASSRQGASTDTQYF
TRBJ2-2,TRBV7-7,.,CASSQRVGGTGELFF
TRBJ1-5,TRBV6-5,.,CASSPTGGSQPQHF
TRBJ1-4,TRBV7-6,.,CASSPPTRVSNEKLFF
TRBJ2-3,TRBV12-3/TRBV12-4,.,CASTGPTDTQYF
TRBJ2-2,TRBV10-3,.,CAIRKQGAPSLIGAGELFF
TRBJ1-5,TRBV28,.,CASSQTSPGGQPQHF
TRBJ1-3,TRBV30,few,CACGYTGNTIYF
TRBJ2-5,TRBV5-8,.,CASSLGRGGRLETQYF
TRBJ2-2,TRBV18,.,CASSAGQMTYTSNTGELFF
TRBJ1-2,TRBV5-1,.,CASRQRTGGDYGYTF
TRBJ1-1,TRBV5-6,once,CASSLTGRGVNTEAFF
TRBJ2-7,TRBV18,.,CASSFFRQGSAPVNRYEQYF
TRBJ2-7,TRBV28,once,CASSTLLAGGRDEQYF
TRBJ1-5,TRBV9,.,CASSRQGGEGAQHF
TRBJ1-5,TRBV6-2/TRBV6-3,.,CASSYFGQIYQPQHF
TRBJ1-3,TRBV7-9,few,CASSLGGQGNTIYF
TRBJ2-3,TRBV11-2,.,CASSLRPGKDTQYF